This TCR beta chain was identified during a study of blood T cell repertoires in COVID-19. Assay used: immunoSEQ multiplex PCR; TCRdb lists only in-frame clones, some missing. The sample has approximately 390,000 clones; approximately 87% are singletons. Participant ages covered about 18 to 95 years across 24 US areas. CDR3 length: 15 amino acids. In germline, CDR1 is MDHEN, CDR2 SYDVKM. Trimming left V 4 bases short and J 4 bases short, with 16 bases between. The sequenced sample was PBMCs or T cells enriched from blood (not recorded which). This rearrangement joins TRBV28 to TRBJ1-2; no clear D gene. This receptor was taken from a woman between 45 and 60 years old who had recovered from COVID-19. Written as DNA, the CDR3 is TGTGCCAGCAGTTCCACGACTCCTCCGGCCTATGGCTACACCTTC. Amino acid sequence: CASSSTTPPAYGYTF.